Described below is a single T cell receptor beta chain sequence and its context. Antigen: not known. The CDR3 totals 15 residues. Germline CDR1 SGHRS, CDR2 YFSETQ. V trimming: 2 bases; J trimming: 5 bases; junction bases outside the gene matches: 5. This entry comes from a study of cytomegalovirus exposure and HLA in healthy donors. Generated by immunoSEQ multiplex PCR, the TCRdb table keeps only in-frame clones and is missing some. The data contain approximately 150,000 clones, about 90% of them seen just once; the ten biggest clones take up approximately 2.9%. The approximately 120-subject validation cohort, separate from the approximately 640-subject first cohort, included the donors. Findings and caveats of the study: There were 150 to 200 TCR beta chains listed as cytomegalovirus-associated.

The TCR sequence derives from a woman under 30 in good health and CMV-seropositive. V and J are TRBV5-1 and TRBJ2-2, with 8 bases lining up with TRBD2. Sequencing was done on a sample of PBMCs. CDR3 nucleotides: TGCGCCAGCAGCTTATCGGGGGGGCGGACCGGGGAGCTGTTTTTT. The encoded protein is CASSLSGGRTGELFF.